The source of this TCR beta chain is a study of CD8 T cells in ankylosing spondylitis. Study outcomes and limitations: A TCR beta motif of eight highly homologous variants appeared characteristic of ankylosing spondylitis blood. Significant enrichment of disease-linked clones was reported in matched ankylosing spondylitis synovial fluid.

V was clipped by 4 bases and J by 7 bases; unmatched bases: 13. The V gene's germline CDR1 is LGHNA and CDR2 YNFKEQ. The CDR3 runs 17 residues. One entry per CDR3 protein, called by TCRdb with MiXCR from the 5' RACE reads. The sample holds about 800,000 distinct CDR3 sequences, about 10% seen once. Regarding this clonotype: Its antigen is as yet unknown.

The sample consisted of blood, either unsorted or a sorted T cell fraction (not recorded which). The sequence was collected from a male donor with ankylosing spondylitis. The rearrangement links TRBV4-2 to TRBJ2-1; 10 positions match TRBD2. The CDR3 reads CASSLGKLAGFGNEQFF. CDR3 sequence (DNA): TGTGCCAGCAGCCTGGGGAAACTAGCGGGATTCGGGAATGAGCAGTTCTTC.